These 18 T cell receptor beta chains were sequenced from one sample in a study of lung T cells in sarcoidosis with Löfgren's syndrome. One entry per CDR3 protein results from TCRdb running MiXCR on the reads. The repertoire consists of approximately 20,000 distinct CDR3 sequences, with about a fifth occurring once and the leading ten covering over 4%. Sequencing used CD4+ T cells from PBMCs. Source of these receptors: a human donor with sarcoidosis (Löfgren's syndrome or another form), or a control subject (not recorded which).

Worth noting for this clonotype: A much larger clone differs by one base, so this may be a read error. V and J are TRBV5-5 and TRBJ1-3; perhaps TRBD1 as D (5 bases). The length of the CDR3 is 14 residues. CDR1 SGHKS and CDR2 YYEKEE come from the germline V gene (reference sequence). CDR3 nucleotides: TGTGCCAGCAGCTTAACGGGGACTGGAAACACCATACATTTT. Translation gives CASSLTGTGNTIHF.

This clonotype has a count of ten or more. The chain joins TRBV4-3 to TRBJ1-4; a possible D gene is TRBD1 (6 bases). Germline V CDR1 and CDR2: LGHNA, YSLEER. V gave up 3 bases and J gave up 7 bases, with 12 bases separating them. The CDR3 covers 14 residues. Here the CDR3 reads CASSQGTNLEKLFF. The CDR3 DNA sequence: TGCGCCAGCAGCCAGGGGACAAATCTTGAAAAACTGTTTTTT.

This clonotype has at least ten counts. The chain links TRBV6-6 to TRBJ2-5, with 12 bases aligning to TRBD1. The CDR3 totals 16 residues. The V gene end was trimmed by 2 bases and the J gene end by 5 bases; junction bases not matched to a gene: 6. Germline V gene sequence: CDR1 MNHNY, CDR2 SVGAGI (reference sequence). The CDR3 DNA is TGTGCCAGCAGTTACGGGGACAGGGGGCGCGGGGAGACCCAGTACTTC. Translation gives CASSYGDRGRGETQYF.

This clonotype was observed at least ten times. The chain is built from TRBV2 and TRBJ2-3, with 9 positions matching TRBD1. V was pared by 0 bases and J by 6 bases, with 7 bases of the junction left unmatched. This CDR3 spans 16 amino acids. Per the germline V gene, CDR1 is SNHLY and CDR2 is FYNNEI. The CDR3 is CASSEAGQGMKDTQYF. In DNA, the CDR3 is TGTGCCAGCAGTGAAGCCGGACAGGGGATGAAGGATACGCAGTATTTT.

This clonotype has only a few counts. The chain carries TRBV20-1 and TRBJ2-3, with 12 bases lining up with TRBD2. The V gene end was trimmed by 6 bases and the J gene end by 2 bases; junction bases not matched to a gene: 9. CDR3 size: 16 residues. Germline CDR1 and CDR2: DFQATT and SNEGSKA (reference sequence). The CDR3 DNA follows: TGCAGTGCCTCAAAAGGACTAGCGGGAAACACAGATACGCAGTATTTT. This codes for CSASKGLAGNTDTQYF.

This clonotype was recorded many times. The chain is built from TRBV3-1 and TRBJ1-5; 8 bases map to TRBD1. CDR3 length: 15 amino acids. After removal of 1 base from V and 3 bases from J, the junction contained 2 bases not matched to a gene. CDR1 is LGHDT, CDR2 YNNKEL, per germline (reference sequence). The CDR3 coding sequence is TGTGCCAGCAGCCAAGGGACAGGGCTCAATCAGCCCCAGCATTTT. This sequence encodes CASSQGTGLNQPQHF.

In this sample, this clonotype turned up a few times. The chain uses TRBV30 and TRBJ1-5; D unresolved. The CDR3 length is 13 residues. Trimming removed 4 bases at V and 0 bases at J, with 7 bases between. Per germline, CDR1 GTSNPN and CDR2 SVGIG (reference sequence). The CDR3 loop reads CAWTENSNQPQHF. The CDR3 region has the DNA TGTGCCTGGACAGAAAATAGCAATCAGCCCCAGCATTTT.

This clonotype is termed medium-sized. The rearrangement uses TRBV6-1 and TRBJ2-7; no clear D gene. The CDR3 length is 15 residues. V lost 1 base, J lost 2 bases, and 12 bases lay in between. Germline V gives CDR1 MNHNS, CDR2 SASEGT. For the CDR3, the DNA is TGTGCCAGCAGTGAAGTCCCGGGCTCCACCTACGAGCAGTACTTC. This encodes CASSEVPGSTYEQYF.

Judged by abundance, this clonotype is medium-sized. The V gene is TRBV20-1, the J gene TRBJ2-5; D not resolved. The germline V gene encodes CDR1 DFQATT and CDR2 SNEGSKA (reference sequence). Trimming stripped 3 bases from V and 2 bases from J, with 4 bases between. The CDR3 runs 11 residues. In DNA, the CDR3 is TGCAGTGCTAGTGCTCAAGAGACCCAGTACTTC. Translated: CSASAQETQYF.

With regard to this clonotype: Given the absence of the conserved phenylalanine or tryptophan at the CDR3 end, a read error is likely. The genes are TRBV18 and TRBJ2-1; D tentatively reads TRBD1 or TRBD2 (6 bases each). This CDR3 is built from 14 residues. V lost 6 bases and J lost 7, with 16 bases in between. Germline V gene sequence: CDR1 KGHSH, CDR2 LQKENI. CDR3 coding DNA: TGTGCCAGCTCCCGAGGCCAGGGGAGGAATGAGCAGTTCCTC. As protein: CASSRGQGRNEQFL.

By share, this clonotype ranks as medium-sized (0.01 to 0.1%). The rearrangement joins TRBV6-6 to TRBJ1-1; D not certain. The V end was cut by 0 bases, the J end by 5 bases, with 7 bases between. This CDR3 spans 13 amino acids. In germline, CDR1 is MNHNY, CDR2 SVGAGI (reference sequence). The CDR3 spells CASSYSGFTEAFF. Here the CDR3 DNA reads TGTGCCAGCAGTTACTCGGGATTTACTGAAGCTTTCTTT.

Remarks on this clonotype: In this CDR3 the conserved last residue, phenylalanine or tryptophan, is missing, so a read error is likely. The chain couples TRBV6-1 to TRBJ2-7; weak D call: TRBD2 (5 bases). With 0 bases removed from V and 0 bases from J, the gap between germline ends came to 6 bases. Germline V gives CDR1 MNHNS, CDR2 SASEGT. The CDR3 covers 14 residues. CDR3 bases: TGTGCCAGCAGTGAAGCAACTAGCTCCTACGAGCAGTACCTC. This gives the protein CASSEATSSYEQYL.

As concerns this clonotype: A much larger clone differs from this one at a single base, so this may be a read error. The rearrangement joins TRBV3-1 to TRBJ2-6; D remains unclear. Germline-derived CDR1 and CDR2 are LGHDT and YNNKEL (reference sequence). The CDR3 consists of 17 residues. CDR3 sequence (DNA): TGTGCCAGCCGCCAACTCCCTCGCAGCTCTGGGGCCAACGTCCTGACTTTC. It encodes CASRQLPRSSGANVLTF.

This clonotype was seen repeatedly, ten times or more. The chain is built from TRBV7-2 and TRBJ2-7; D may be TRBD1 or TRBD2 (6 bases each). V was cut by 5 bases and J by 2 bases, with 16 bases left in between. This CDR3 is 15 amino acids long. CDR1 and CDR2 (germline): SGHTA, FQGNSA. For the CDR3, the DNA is TGTGCCAGCAGCAGAGAACAGGGAGGCACCTACGAGCAGTACTTC. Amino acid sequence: CASSREQGGTYEQYF.

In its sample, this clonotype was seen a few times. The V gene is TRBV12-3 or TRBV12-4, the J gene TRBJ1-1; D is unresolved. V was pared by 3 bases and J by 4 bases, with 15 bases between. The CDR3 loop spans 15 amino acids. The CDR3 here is CASSFGRLDGTEAFF. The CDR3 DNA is TGTGCCAGCAGTTTTGGGCGCCTCGACGGCACTGAAGCTTTCTTT.

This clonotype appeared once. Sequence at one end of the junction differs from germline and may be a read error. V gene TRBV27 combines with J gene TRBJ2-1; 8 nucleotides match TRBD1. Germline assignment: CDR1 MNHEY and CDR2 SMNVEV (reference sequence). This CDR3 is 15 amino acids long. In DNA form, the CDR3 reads TGTGCCTGCAGTCCCGACAGGGGCTCCTACAATGAGCGGTTCTTC. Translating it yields CACSPDRGSYNERFF.

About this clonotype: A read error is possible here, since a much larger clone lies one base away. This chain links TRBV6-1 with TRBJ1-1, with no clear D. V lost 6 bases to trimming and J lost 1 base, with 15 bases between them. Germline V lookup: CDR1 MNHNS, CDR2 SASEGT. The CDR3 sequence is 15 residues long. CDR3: CASRETIVENTEAFF. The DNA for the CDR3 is TGTGCCAGCAGGGAAACGATAGTAGAGAACACTGAAGCTTTCTTT.

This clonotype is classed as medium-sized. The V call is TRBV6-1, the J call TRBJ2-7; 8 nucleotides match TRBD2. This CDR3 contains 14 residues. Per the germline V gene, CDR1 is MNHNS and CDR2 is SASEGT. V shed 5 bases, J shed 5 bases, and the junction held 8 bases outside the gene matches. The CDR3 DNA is TGTGCCAGCAGTTTCTCCGGCGGGAGGCACGAGCAGTACTTC. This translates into CASSFSGGRHEQYF.